This entry lists 25 T cell receptor beta chains sequenced from one sample in a study of pediatric ulcerative colitis. Only in-frame clones appear in the TCRdb table, and some are missing; sequencing was by immunoSEQ multiplex PCR. Here the sample spans approximately 40,000 clones, 60% to 75% being singletons. The rectum was sampled with one to two pinch biopsies at colonoscopy. Material: gut tissue. Receptors originate from a boy aged 5-17 years with severe ulcerative colitis.

The chain combines TRBV7-3 with TRBJ1-4; D uncertain. V was cut by 5 bases and J by 7 bases, with 11 bases left in between. The CDR3 consists of 13 residues. The germline V gene has CDR1 SGHTA and CDR2 FQGTGA. The CDR3: CASSRAKGEKLFF. CDR3 nucleotide sequence: TGTGCCAGCAGCCGAGCCAAGGGTGAAAAACTGTTTTTT.

The chain combines TRBV5-1 with TRBJ2-7; possible D gene TRBD1, 5 bases. The V and J ends lost 3 bases and 6 bases respectively, with 13 bases between them. There are 13 residues in the CDR3. The germline V gene encodes CDR1 SGHRS and CDR2 YFSETQ. The CDR3 bases are TGCGCCAGCAGCTCCCCAGGGTTCCGCGAGCAGTACTTC. Translated: CASSSPGFREQYF.

CDR3 amino acids: CASSLTSGGADEQFF. The CDR3 DNA is TGTGCCAGCAGCCTGACTAGTGGGGGGGCGGATGAGCAGTTCTTC. The rearrangement uses TRBV14 and TRBJ2-1, with D tentatively TRBD2 (7 bases). CDR3 length: 15 residues. V dropped 4 bases and J dropped 8 bases, with 18 bases sitting between them. Germline V gene lookup returns CDR1 SGHDN and CDR2 FVKESK.

The chain carries TRBV4-1 and TRBJ2-1; D uncertain. Germline-derived CDR1 and CDR2 are MGHRA and YSYEKL. The CDR3 has 16 residues. V lost 0 bases and J 0 bases, leaving 9 bases between the germline ends. The CDR3 nucleotides are TGCGCCAGCAGCCAAGAATGGCAGGTCTCCTACAATGAGCAGTTCTTC. The encoded protein is CASSQEWQVSYNEQFF.

There are a few counts of this clone. This chain links TRBV2 with TRBJ1-2; no firm D call. From germline, CDR1 is SNHLY and CDR2 FYNNEI. The V end lost 0 bases, the J end lost 13 bases, and 12 bases lay between the germline ends. This CDR3 spans 12 amino acids. The CDR3 bases are TGTGCCAGCAGTGAAGCCGGCCCCGGCCCCACCTTC. Protein sequence: CASSEAGPGPTF. Full variable domain (outside the CDR3, taken from reference TRBV2 and TRBJ1-2): EPEVTQTPSHQVTQMGQEVILRCVPISNHLYFYWYRQILGQKVEFLVSFYNNEISEKSEIFDDQFSVERPDGSNFTLKIRSTKLEDSAMYFCASSEAGPGPTFGSGTRLTVV.

This chain connects TRBV11-2 to TRBJ2-7, with 7 nucleotides matching TRBD1. With V trimmed by 2 bases and J by 2 bases, 6 bases remained unmatched. The CDR3 length is 15 residues. Germline V CDR1 and CDR2: SGHAT, FQNNGV. This chain's CDR3 is CASSLSDRATYEQYF. The CDR3 DNA is TGTGCCAGCAGCTTAAGTGACAGGGCGACCTACGAGCAGTACTTC.

V usage is TRBV13 and J usage is TRBJ1-2; 8 bases match TRBD1. CDR1 and CDR2 from the germline V gene are PRHDT and FYEKMQ (reference sequence). This CDR3 is built from 14 residues. The V and J ends lost 5 bases and 7 bases, in that order; junction bases with no gene match: 9. The CDR3 spells CASSPRQGAGGYTF. In DNA form, the CDR3 reads TGTGCCAGCAGCCCTAGGCAGGGGGCAGGTGGCTACACCTTC.

This clone was recorded only once. This chain links TRBV7-9 with TRBJ2-7; tentatively, D is TRBD1 (5 bases). Germline V gene data show CDR1 as SEHNR and CDR2 as FQNEAQ (reference sequence). Deletions cut 5 bases from V and 4 bases from J, with 15 bases between. This CDR3 has 14 amino acids. CDR3 in DNA: TGTGCCAGCAGCCCCAGGGAACGATCGTACGAGCAGTACTTC. This codes for CASSPRERSYEQYF.

The rearrangement joins TRBV19 to TRBJ1-2; 8 nucleotides agree with TRBD1. The ends lost 4 bases at V and 7 bases at J; junction bases unmatched: 8. CDR1 is LNHDA, CDR2 SQIVND, per germline (reference sequence). This CDR3 is 14 amino acids long. CDR3 in amino acids: CASSTGDRTGGYTF. CDR3 nucleotides: TGTGCCAGTAGTACCGGGGACAGGACGGGTGGCTACACCTTC.

The chain links TRBV7-2 to TRBJ2-3, with D perhaps matching TRBD2 (7 bases). V was trimmed by 4 bases and J by 1 base, leaving 18 bases between them. The V gene's germline CDR1 is SGHTA and CDR2 FQGNSA. The CDR3 totals 17 residues. CDR3 nucleotides: TGTGCCAGCAGCTCCCCCTCCGGCGGGGGCCGCACAGATACGCAGTATTTT. Its protein is CASSSPSGGGRTDTQYF.

V usage is TRBV7-2 and J usage is TRBJ2-1; 7 nucleotides line up with TRBD2. V shed 4 bases, J shed 8 bases, and the junction held 14 bases outside the gene matches. This CDR3 has 16 amino acids. Germline loops: CDR1 SGHTA, CDR2 FQGNSA. In DNA form, the CDR3 reads TGTGCCAGCAGCTGGTCATGGGGGGGTTTTATGGATGAGCAGTTCTTC. This encodes CASSWSWGGFMDEQFF.

The gene calls are TRBV5-1 and TRBJ2-1; no clear D. This CDR3 comprises 13 residues. Per the germline V gene, CDR1 is SGHRS and CDR2 is YFSETQ. Trimming took 6 bases from V and 4 from J, leaving 11 bases between them. The CDR3 reads CASMGNVYNEQFF. The DNA for the CDR3 is TGCGCCAGCATGGGGAATGTATACAATGAGCAGTTCTTC.

V and J are TRBV13 and TRBJ1-2; 12 nucleotides agree with TRBD1. After removal of 5 bases from V and 4 bases from J, the junction contained 14 bases not matched to a gene. The CDR3 has 18 amino acids. Per germline, CDR1 PRHDT and CDR2 FYEKMQ (reference sequence). CDR3 sequence reads: CASSREGTGGNRGYGYTF. The CDR3 DNA is TGTGCCAGCAGCCGAGAGGGGACAGGGGGCAACCGCGGCTATGGCTACACCTTC. Using reference TRBV13 and TRBJ1-2 for the parts outside the CDR3, the full variable domain is AAGVIQSPRHLIKEKRETATLKCYPIPRHDTVYWYQQGPGQDPQFLISFYEKMQSDKGSIPDRFSAQQFSDYHSELNMSSLELGDSALYFCASSREGTGGNRGYGYTFGSGTRLTVV.

The chain recombines TRBV15 with TRBJ2-7; D gene uncertain. The germline gives CDR1 LNHNV, CDR2 YYDKDF (reference sequence). V lost 6 bases, J lost 6 bases, and 12 bases lay in between. CDR3 size: 12 residues. CDR3 sequence reads: CATRLPHSEQYF. The CDR3 DNA reads TGTGCCACCAGATTACCCCATAGCGAGCAGTACTTC.

CDR3 nucleotide sequence: TGCGCCAGCAGCGGGACGACAGGATCAAACACTGAAGCTTTCTTT. It translates to CASSGTTGSNTEAFF. The chain combines TRBV5-1 with TRBJ1-1; possibly TRBD1 for D (6 bases). Trimming cost V 4 bases and J 2 bases, with 15 bases left between them. There are 15 residues in the CDR3. Germline CDR1 is SGHRS and CDR2 is YFSETQ.

The chain couples TRBV9 to TRBJ1-4; D gene ambiguous. Germline values: CDR1 SGDLS, CDR2 YYNGEE. The CDR3 covers 15 residues. V was pared by 3 bases and J by 4 bases, with 13 bases between. The CDR3 reads CASSAGSGVNEKLFF. The CDR3 nucleotides read TGTGCCAGCAGCGCTGGGAGTGGGGTTAATGAAAAACTGTTTTTT.

This clone was counted only a few times. V is TRBV11-2 and J is TRBJ2-7, with 8 bases identical to TRBD1. V trimming: 1 base; J trimming: 0 bases; junction bases outside the gene matches: 2. The CDR3 totals 15 residues. Germline V CDR1 and CDR2: SGHAT, FQNNGV. The CDR3 is CASSLVGTGSYEQYF. The CDR3 region has the DNA TGTGCCAGCAGCTTAGTTGGGACAGGCTCCTACGAGCAGTACTTC.

V usage is TRBV5-1 and J usage is TRBJ2-7, with a weak D call TRBD1 (6 bases). Germline V lookup: CDR1 SGHRS, CDR2 YFSETQ. The CDR3 consists of 14 residues. V shed 3 bases and J shed 5 bases, with 15 bases lying between them. CDR3 in amino acids: CASSSFDRSDEQYF. For the CDR3, the DNA is TGCGCCAGCAGCTCCTTCGACAGGTCAGACGAGCAGTACTTC. Combining the CDR3 with reference TRBV5-1 and TRBJ2-7 gives the whole variable domain KAGVTQTPRYLIKTRGQQVTLSCSPISGHRSVSWYQQTPGQGLQFLFEYFSETQRNKGNFPGRFSGRQFSNSRSEMNVSTLELGDSALYLCASSSFDRSDEQYFGPGTRLTVT.

The chain links TRBV5-1 to TRBJ2-5, with D possibly matching TRBD2 (7 bases). This CDR3 is 16 amino acids long. Germline V gene data show CDR1 as SGHRS and CDR2 as YFSETQ. V was clipped by 5 bases and J by 4 bases, with 21 bases between them. CDR3 sequence: CASRYTSGGAGETQYF. The CDR3, as DNA: TGCGCCAGCAGGTATACTAGTGGGGGGGCCGGAGAGACCCAGTACTTC.

The rearrangement uses TRBV6-5 and TRBJ2-2; tentative D call: TRBD2 (7 bases). This CDR3 has 15 amino acids. Germline CDR1 reads MNHEY; CDR2 reads SVGAGI. Trimming removed 5 bases at V and 4 bases at J, with 14 bases between. CDR3 protein: CASSQSGGATGELFF. As DNA, the CDR3 is TGTGCCAGCAGTCAGAGTGGGGGGGCCACCGGGGAGCTGTTTTTT.

Only one count was recorded for this clone. This chain links TRBV2 with TRBJ2-2; 7 bases are a match to TRBD1. Per germline, CDR1 SNHLY and CDR2 FYNNEI. This CDR3 has 14 residues. Trimming took 7 bases from V and 2 from J; bases not matched to a gene: 4. This CDR3 is CASKGTANTGELFF. CDR3 DNA sequence: TGTGCCAGCAAGGGGACAGCCAACACCGGGGAGCTGTTTTTT. Complete variable domain (other parts from reference TRBV2 and TRBJ2-2): EPEVTQTPSHQVTQMGQEVILRCVPISNHLYFYWYRQILGQKVEFLVSFYNNEISEKSEIFDDQFSVERPDGSNFTLKIRSTKLEDSAMYFCASKGTANTGELFFGEGSRLTVL.

By share, this clone ranks as medium-sized. This chain uses TRBV27 with TRBJ1-4; no firm D call. CDR3 size: 14 residues. Germline CDR1 is MNHEY and CDR2 is SMNVEV (reference sequence). Trimming took off 4 bases at V and 8 bases at J, with 14 bases between the two ends. The chain's CDR3 is CASSWGGKGEKLFF. CDR3 nucleotides: TGTGCCAGCAGTTGGGGAGGGAAGGGAGAAAAACTGTTTTTT.

In this sample, this clone turned up a few times. The CDR3 loop reads CASSISGTGSYEQYF. The CDR3 DNA is TGTGCCAGCTCGATCAGCGGGACGGGCTCCTACGAGCAGTACTTC. V usage is TRBV18 and J usage is TRBJ2-7; 7 positions agree with TRBD2. The CDR3 covers 15 residues. The germline gives CDR1 KGHSH, CDR2 LQKENI. J gave up 0 bases and V 6 bases, and 8 bases lay outside the gene matches.

The J gene is TRBJ2-3, the V gene TRBV10-1; unclear D gene. This CDR3 has 13 residues. Trimming took 2 bases from V and 0 from J, leaving 3 bases between them. The V gene's germline CDR1 is WNHNN and CDR2 SYGVQD (reference sequence). The CDR3 loop reads CASSEGSTDTQYF. The DNA of the CDR3 is TGCGCCAGCAGTGAGGGGAGCACAGATACGCAGTATTTT.

The CDR3 coding sequence is TGTGCCAGCAGTCCTCCGGGTTCCGTGGGCCTGGGAGGCTACACCTTC. As protein: CASSPPGSVGLGGYTF. V usage is TRBV27 and J usage is TRBJ1-2; D unclear. V lost 5 bases and J 8 bases, leaving 24 bases between the germline ends. CDR1 and CDR2 from the germline V gene are MNHEY and SMNVEV (reference sequence). CDR3 size: 16 residues.